This T cell receptor (beta chain) was observed in a study of radiotherapy plus CTLA-4 blockade in lung cancer. Sequencing used immunoSEQ multiplex PCR; TCRdb keeps in-frame clones, though not all of them. The sample includes around 70,000 clones, 87% of them seen just once. Patients had chemo-refractory metastatic non-small-cell lung cancer and received focal radiation plus CTLA-4 blockade that used ipilimumab. From germline, CDR1 is SNHLY and CDR2 FYNNEI. This CDR3 is 13 amino acids long. The V gene lost 6 bases and the J gene lost 4 bases, with 12 bases spanning the gap. The sample consisted of peripheral blood, taken from a patient treated with radiotherapy plus ipilimumab. The TCR was taken from a human donor with non-small cell lung cancer that progressed on radiotherapy plus ipilimumab. The rearrangement joins TRBV2 to TRBJ2-5; possibly TRBD2 for D (5 bases). The CDR3 region is CASRRLPGETQYF. The DNA for the CDR3 is TGTGCCAGCAGGAGACTACCAGGAGAGACCCAGTACTTC.